Listed below are T cell receptor beta chains from one sample, sequenced in a study of control samples from healthy donors and cancer patients. Data came from immunoSEQ multiplex PCR; TCRdb stores just in-frame clones and leaves some out. Of about 140,000 clones in the sample, 85% to 95% were seen once. The sample was blood. The receptors shown here come from a man between 40 and 49 years old in good health. The CDR3 runs from the conserved cysteine through the conserved F or W. A D gene is named only where the DNA matches it firmly. The size entry is marked missing in some rows and otherwise reads once, few, many or a size class.

.	.	TRBV7-9	TRBJ1-2	TGTGCCAGCAGCTTAGATCGCAGGGGCCAACTCGGCACCTTC	CASSLDRRGQLGTF
.	.	TRBV7-9	TRBJ2-3	TGTGCCAGCGAACAGCAGCCCACAGATACGCAGTATTTT	CASEQQPTDTQYF
.	.	TRBV5-4	TRBJ2-7	TGTGCCAGCAGCTGGGTAGGCGGAGGGCAAGACGAGCAGTACTTC	CASSWVGGGQDEQYF
.	.	TRBV24-1	TRBJ1-5	TGTGCCACCAGTCCGTCCGGGAATCAGCCCCAGCATTTT	CATSPSGNQPQHF
TRBD2	.	TRBV9	TRBJ2-7	TGTGCCAGCAGCGCACAGCAGGGAGGGGCCGGGGGCGAGCAGTACTTC	CASSAQQGGAGGEQYF
.	.	TRBV24-1	TRBJ2-6	TGTGCCACCAGTGATTTTGAGAGAGGTGGGGCCAACGTCCTGACTTTC	CATSDFERGGANVLTF
TRBD1	.	TRBV28	TRBJ2-1	TGTGCCAGCACCCGGGACAGGGTTTCCTACAATGAGCAGTTCTTC	CASTRDRVSYNEQFF
.	.	TRBV24-1	TRBJ1-2	TGTGCCACCAGTGACCAGAGGACAGACTATGGCTACACCTTC	CATSDQRTDYGYTF
.	once	TRBV4-3	TRBJ2-3	TGCGCCAGCAGCCAATCGACAGGTTCGATGCGGACAGATACGCAGTATTTT	CASSQSTGSMRTDTQYF
TRBD1	.	TRBV18	TRBJ2-7	TGTGCCAGCTCGGAGCGGACAGGGGACTCCTACGAGCAGTACTTC	CASSERTGDSYEQYF
.	.	TRBV3-1/TRBV3-2	TRBJ2-2	TGTGCCAGCAGCCAAGAGGCGGGTCGGATCCCGAACACCGGGGAGCTGTTTTTT	CASSQEAGRIPNTGELFF
.	.	TRBV18	TRBJ2-1	TGTGCCAGCTCACCGAGACTAGCCTACAATGAGCAGTTCTTC	CASSPRLAYNEQFF
.	.	TRBV5-1	TRBJ2-5	TGCGCCAGCAGTCGGACGATGGAGACCCAGTACTTC	CASSRTMETQYF
.	.	TRBV5-1	TRBJ1-1	TGCGCCAGCAGCTTGGATTACAACACTGAAGCTTTCTTT	CASSLDYNTEAFF
.	.	TRBV6-6	TRBJ1-3	TGTGCCAGCACCCCGGTCCTCTCTGGAAACACCATATATTTT	CASTPVLSGNTIYF
.	.	TRBV21-1	TRBJ1-5	TGTGCCAGCAGATATATCGACAGGGCGAGCAATCAGCCCCAGCATTTT	CASRYIDRASNQPQHF
.	.	TRBV6-5	TRBJ1-1	TGTGCCACCCTCTTGAATAGGGCCCCTGAAGCTTTCTTT	CATLLNRAPEAFF
.	.	TRBV2	TRBJ2-7	TGTGCCAGCAGTGAAAGAGTGGGCTACGAGCAGTACTTC	CASSERVGYEQYF
.	.	TRBV2	TRBJ1-4	TGTGCCAGCAGTGAACTAGGGGTGGGGAATGAAAAACTGTTTTTT	CASSELGVGNEKLFF
.	.	TRBV18	TRBJ2-7	TGTGCCAGCTCACCCGGTACATTGTCCTACGAGCAGTACTTC	CASSPGTLSYEQYF
.	.	TRBV27	TRBJ2-2	TGTGCCAGCAGCTTCCTAGGGGAGGGGGTCGCCGGGGAGCTGTTTTTT	CASSFLGEGVAGELFF
.	.	TRBV9	TRBJ1-1	TGTGCCAGCAGCGTCGGACACGGATTGAACACTGAAGCTTTCTTT	CASSVGHGLNTEAFF
TRBD1	.	TRBV5-5	TRBJ2-3	TGTGCCAGCAGCTCACGGGCACCGGGACAGAACCCTTTAGATACGCAGTATTTT	CASSSRAPGQNPLDTQYF
.	.	TRBV6-2/TRBV6-3	TRBJ1-1	TGTGCCAGCAGCCGCACAGGGACCGACACTGAAGCTTTCTTT	CASSRTGTDTEAFF
TRBD1	.	TRBV9	TRBJ2-3	TGTGCCAGCAGACGGACAGGGCTAGACACGCAGTATTTT	CASRRTGLDTQYF
TRBD1	.	TRBV6-6	TRBJ1-6	TGTGCCAGCAGTGGACAGGGTCGATCACCCCTCCACTTT	CASSGQGRSPLHF
TRBD2	.	TRBV4-1	TRBJ2-1	TGCGCCAGCAGCCCTGGACTAGGATCCTACAATGAGCAGTTCTTC	CASSPGLGSYNEQFF
.	.	TRBV15	TRBJ1-6	TGTGCCACCAGCAGAGAGGCGGTTACCTATAATTCACCCCTCCACTTT	CATSREAVTYNSPLHF
TRBD1	.	TRBV4-1	TRBJ1-6	TGCGCCAGCAGCCAAGCGGGCAGGGGGCGCAGTAGCAATTCACCCCTCCACTTT	CASSQAGRGRSSNSPLHF
.	.	TRBV6-2/TRBV6-3	TRBJ2-5	TGTGCCAGCAGTTTATACAAGACGGACAGTTTAGAAGAGACCCAGTACTTC	CASSLYKTDSLEETQYF
TRBD1	.	TRBV9	TRBJ2-2	TGTGCCAGCAGGGGACAGGGGGGACCCGGGGAGCTGTTTTTT	CASRGQGGPGELFF
TRBD1	.	TRBV5-4	TRBJ1-1	TGTGCCAGCAGACCGCAGGGGGCCGGGAACACTGAAGCTTTCTTT	CASRPQGAGNTEAFF
.	once	TRBV19	TRBJ2-1	TGTGCCAGTAGTAAATCAGGCTTTGAGCAGTTCTTC	CASSKSGFEQFF
.	.	TRBV4-1	TRBJ1-1	TGCGCCAGCAGCCAAGATCGGACAGAAGCTTTCTTT	CASSQDRTEAFF